This T cell receptor (beta chain) originates from a study of T cell repertoires in cytomegalovirus infection. In the study overall: Recently identified HLA-C-restricted CMV epitopes were used, and well-studied HLA-B-restricted CMV epitopes were used as well.

Trimming took off 6 bases at V and 1 base at J, with 10 bases between the two ends. The CDR3 length is 14 residues. The germline V gene has CDR1 MNHEY and CDR2 SVGEGT. TCRdb analysed the reads with MiXCR anew, one entry per CDR3 protein. The sample shows around 770,000 distinct CDR3 sequences, approximately 32% of them seen only once. Study conclusions and caveats: The study identified carriers of CMV plus the relevant HLA from cumulative public TCR beta family frequency.

With regard to this clonotype: Its target is not known.

The chain is built from TRBV6-2 or TRBV6-3 and TRBJ1-5; no clear D. Specimen: cultured CD8+ T cells from PBMCs, collected from culture after CMV antigen stimulation. The receptor's source is a human donor in good health (CMV status not recorded). Some clones in this sample may be carry-over from other donors' samples. CDR3: CASRIFQSNQPQHF. The DNA for the CDR3 is TGTGCCAGCAGAATTTTCCAAAGCAATCAGCCCCAGCATTTT.